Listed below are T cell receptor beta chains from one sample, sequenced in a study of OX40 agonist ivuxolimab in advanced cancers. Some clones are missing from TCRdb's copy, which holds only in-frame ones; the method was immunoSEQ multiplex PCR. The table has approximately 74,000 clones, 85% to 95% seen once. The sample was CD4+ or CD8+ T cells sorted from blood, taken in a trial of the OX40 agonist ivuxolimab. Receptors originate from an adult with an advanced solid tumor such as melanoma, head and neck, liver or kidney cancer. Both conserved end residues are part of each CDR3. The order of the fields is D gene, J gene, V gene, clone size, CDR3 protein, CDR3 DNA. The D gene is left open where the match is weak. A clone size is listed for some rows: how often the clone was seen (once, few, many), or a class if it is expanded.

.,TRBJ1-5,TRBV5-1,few,CASSLVPQGQPQHF,TGCGCCAGCAGCTTGGTCCCCCAGGGACAGCCCCAGCATTTT
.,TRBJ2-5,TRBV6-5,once,CATQRAGRETQYF,TGTGCCACTCAACGGGCCGGGCGAGAGACCCAGTACTTC
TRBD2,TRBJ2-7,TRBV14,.,CASSHQTSGSRPGYEQYF,TGTGCCAGCAGCCACCAGACTAGCGGGAGCCGTCCGGGATACGAGCAGTACTTC
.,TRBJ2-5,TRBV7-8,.,CASSLSWVQETQYF,TGTGCCAGCAGCTTATCTTGGGTCCAAGAGACCCAGTACTTC
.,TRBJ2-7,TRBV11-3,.,CASSLQSVPQYF,TGTGCCAGCAGCTTACAATCCGTGCCTCAGTACTTC
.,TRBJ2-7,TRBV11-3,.,CASSPGFGGYEQYF,TGTGCCAGCAGCCCGGGATTTGGGGGTTACGAGCAGTACTTC
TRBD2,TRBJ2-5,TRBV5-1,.,CASSLFLAGGQETQYF,TGCGCCAGCAGCTTGTTCCTAGCGGGAGGGCAAGAGACCCAGTACTTC
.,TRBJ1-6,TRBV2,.,CASSEDSSYNSPLHF,TGTGCCAGCAGTGAAGATAGCTCCTATAATTCACCCCTCCACTTT
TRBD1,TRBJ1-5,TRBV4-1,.,CASSPGQGSVQPQHF,TGCGCCAGCAGCCCTGGACAGGGATCAGTCCAGCCCCAGCATTTT
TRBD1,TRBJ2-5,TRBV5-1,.,CASSLGQGQETQYF,TGCGCCAGCAGCCTCGGACAGGGACAAGAGACCCAGTACTTC